This passage covers 20 T cell receptor beta chains from one sample sequenced in a study of T cells after yellow fever vaccination. Via MiXCR, TCRdb re-called the 5' RACE reads, giving one row per CDR3 protein. Here the sample spans roughly 150,000 distinct CDR3 sequences, under 7% being singletons. The sequenced sample was CD4+ T cells sorted from PBMCs, obtained 10 days after the yellow fever booster vaccination. The receptors here all came from a man younger than 45 who received the YFV17D yellow fever vaccine.

This clonotype has only a few counts. V gene TRBV10-3 combines with J gene TRBJ1-3; D gene unclear. The CDR3 totals 14 residues. Germline assignment: CDR1 ENHRY and CDR2 SYGVKD. V lost 3 bases to trimming and J lost 0 bases, with 6 bases between them. CDR3 DNA sequence: TGTGCCATCAGTGAAGTGGTCTCTGGAAACACCATATATTTT. Amino acids: CAISEVVSGNTIYF.

This clonotype was recorded at least ten times. V gene TRBV7-2 combines with J gene TRBJ2-1, with D possibly matching TRBD2 (5 bases). V was shortened by 2 bases and J by 9 bases, with 11 bases between the two germline ends. The length of the CDR3 is 13 residues. Germline-derived CDR1 and CDR2 are SGHTA and FQGNSA. The DNA of the CDR3 is TGTGCCAGCAGCTTAACACCGGGATTTGAGCAGTTCTTC. Protein product: CASSLTPGFEQFF.

The table lists this clonotype with many counts. The rearrangement uses TRBV30 and TRBJ1-2, with D maybe TRBD1 (5 bases). V lost 3 bases, J lost 4 bases, and 21 bases lay in between. The CDR3 runs 16 residues. Germline values: CDR1 GTSNPN, CDR2 SVGIG (reference sequence). CDR3 amino acids: CAWRNTGGDLGYGYTF. The CDR3 bases are TGTGCCTGGAGAAACACTGGTGGGGACTTAGGCTATGGCTACACCTTC. The full variable domain, its missing parts supplied by reference TRBV30 and TRBJ1-2, is SQTIHQWPATLVQPVGSPLSLECTVEGTSNPNLYWYRQAAGRGLQLLFYSVGIGQISSEVPQNLSASRPQDRQFILSSKKLLLSDSGFYLCAWRNTGGDLGYGYTFGSGTRLTVV.

As DNA, the CDR3 is TGCAGTGCTACCATGCGGGGGCCGCGGTCCTACAATGAGCAGTTCTTC. Protein product: CSATMRGPRSYNEQFF. The chain links TRBV20-1 to TRBJ2-1, with a weak D call TRBD2 (7 bases). Germline-derived CDR1 and CDR2 are DFQATT and SNEGSKA (reference sequence). The CDR3 extends over 16 amino acids. The V and J ends lost 4 bases and 1 base respectively, with 17 bases between them.

This clonotype was seen ten or more times. This chain joins TRBV3-1 and TRBJ1-5; no reliable D call. Germline CDR1 LGHDT, CDR2 YNNKEL (reference sequence). The V gene lost 2 bases and the J gene lost 10 bases, with 9 bases spanning the gap. The CDR3 contains 12 residues. The chain's CDR3 is CASSQTAGPQHF. The CDR3 nucleotides are TGTGCCAGCAGCCAAACGGCTGGACCCCAGCATTTT.

This clonotype has a count of ten or more. The chain is built from TRBV12-3 or TRBV12-4 and TRBJ2-1; D is possibly TRBD1 (5 bases). This CDR3 region has 14 residues. The V end was cut by 1 base, the J end by 10 bases, with 14 bases between. CDR3 protein: CASSLVGVTIEQFF. The DNA of the CDR3 is TGTGCCAGCAGTTTAGTAGGGGTAACAATCGAGCAGTTCTTC.

A word on this clonotype: This may arise from a read error, as a much more abundant clone is one base away. V gene TRBV5-8 combines with J gene TRBJ2-1; the D gene is possibly TRBD2 (5 bases). The CDR3 has 16 residues. V was clipped by 5 bases and J by 2 bases, with 17 bases between them. Germline V gives CDR1 SGHTS, CDR2 YDEGEE. CDR3 sequence reads: CASSPRTALPYNEQFF. The CDR3 coding sequence is TGTGCCAGCAGTCCTAGGACTGCGCTCCCCTACAATGAGCAGTTCTTC.

This clonotype has only a few counts. This chain connects TRBV30 to TRBJ1-1; 8 nucleotides line up with TRBD1. The CDR3 contains 12 residues. J lost 6 bases, V lost 3 bases, and 3 bases had no gene match. Germline V gene lookup returns CDR1 GTSNPN and CDR2 SVGIG (reference sequence). CDR3 in DNA: TGTGCCTGGAGCGTCAGGGGGCCTGAAGCTTTCTTT. It codes for CAWSVRGPEAFF. Full variable domain (missing parts from reference TRBV30 and TRBJ1-1): SQTIHQWPATLVQPVGSPLSLECTVEGTSNPNLYWYRQAAGRGLQLLFYSVGIGQISSEVPQNLSASRPQDRQFILSSKKLLLSDSGFYLCAWSVRGPEAFFGQGTRLTVV.

This clonotype showed up just a few times. The chain is built from TRBV19 and TRBJ2-1; D ambiguous. The V gene lost 2 bases and the J gene lost 8 bases, with 10 bases spanning the gap. The CDR3 totals 13 residues. Germline CDR1 and CDR2: LNHDA and SQIVND (reference sequence). DNA for the CDR3: TGTGCCAGTAGTATACTTCCCGGGTATGAGCAGTTCTTC. It is translated as CASSILPGYEQFF.

The table lists this clonotype with many counts. The rearrangement links TRBV20-1 to TRBJ1-1, with no clear D. Germline CDR1 and CDR2: DFQATT and SNEGSKA (reference sequence). CDR3 length: 12 amino acids. The V and J ends lost 4 bases and 0 bases respectively, with 6 bases between them. CDR3 sequence reads: CSATDLNTEAFF. The CDR3 DNA follows: TGCAGTGCTACAGACCTGAACACTGAAGCTTTCTTT.

This clonotype appeared many times. CDR3 nucleotides: TGCGCCAGCATGGAGAGGGGGGGTAATTCACCCCTCCACTTT. Translating gives CASMERGGNSPLHF. The chain joins TRBV5-1 to TRBJ1-6; D possibly corresponds to TRBD1 (6 bases). The length of the CDR3 is 14 residues. Germline V gives CDR1 SGHRS, CDR2 YFSETQ. The V and J ends lost 6 bases and 6 bases respectively, with 13 bases between them.

In this sample, this clonotype turned up many times. CDR3 residues: CSVVGDSYNEQFF. The CDR3 region has the DNA TGCAGCGTTGTGGGGGACTCCTACAATGAGCAGTTCTTC. The chain is built from TRBV29-1 and TRBJ2-1; TRBD1 or TRBD2 may be the D gene (5 bases each). Trimming took off 4 bases at V and 0 bases at J, with 7 bases between the two ends. This CDR3 contains 13 residues. Germline CDR1 reads SQVTM; CDR2 reads ANQGSEA.

The table lists this clonotype with many counts. The chain uses TRBV20-1 and TRBJ2-7; 11 nucleotides match TRBD2. Trimming at V came to 3 bases and at J to 1 base, leaving 5 bases not matched to a gene. CDR3 length equals 15 residues. Germline CDR1 reads DFQATT; CDR2 reads SNEGSKA (reference sequence). The CDR3 sequence: CSARDSGRGSYEQYF. The CDR3 nucleotides read TGCAGTGCTAGGGATAGCGGGAGGGGGTCCTACGAGCAGTACTTC.

This clonotype was detected ten times or more. The chain is built from TRBV6-2 or TRBV6-3 and TRBJ2-7, with TRBD2 identical over 7 bases. The CDR3 totals 15 residues. J gave up 0 bases and V 7 bases, and 9 bases lay outside the gene matches. Per the germline V gene, CDR1 is MNHEY and CDR2 is SVGEGT. This CDR3 reads CASNPGLPNSYEQYF. The DNA of the CDR3 is TGTGCCAGCAACCCGGGACTACCAAACTCCTACGAGCAGTACTTC.

This clonotype was found many times. V is TRBV20-1 and J is TRBJ2-7; the D is unclear. The germline gives CDR1 DFQATT, CDR2 SNEGSKA (reference sequence). Trimming removed 0 bases at V and 4 bases at J, with 10 bases between. The CDR3 extends over 13 amino acids. DNA for the CDR3: TGCAGTGCTAGAGATACTTGGGCTTACGAGCAGTACTTC. This sequence encodes CSARDTWAYEQYF.

The sample holds many counts of this clonotype. J is TRBJ1-4 and V is TRBV7-2; D ambiguous. Germline CDR1 reads SGHTA; CDR2 reads FQGNSA. The CDR3 sequence is 16 residues long. Trimming stripped 1 base from V and 0 bases from J, with 9 bases between. The CDR3 spells CASSLGRLTTNEKLFF. CDR3 nucleotides: TGTGCCAGCAGCTTAGGGCGACTGACAACTAATGAAAAACTGTTTTTT.

At least ten counts were recorded for this clonotype. The rearrangement uses TRBV7-3 and TRBJ1-1; 9 bases map to TRBD1. With 6 bases clipped from V and 4 bases from J, the junction kept 3 bases outside the gene matches. This CDR3 region has 13 residues. From germline, CDR1 is SGHTA and CDR2 FQGTGA. The CDR3 nucleotides read TGTGCCAGCAGACAGACAGGGGGCACTGAAGCTTTCTTT. The encoded protein is CASRQTGGTEAFF. The whole variable domain, remainder taken from reference TRBV7-3 and TRBJ1-1, is GAGVSQTPSNKVTEKGKYVELRCDPISGHTALYWYRQSLGQGPEFLIYFQGTGAADDSGLPNDRFFAVRPEGSVSTLKIQRTERGDSAVYLCASRQTGGTEAFFGQGTRLTVV.

This clonotype was observed many times. The chain couples TRBV5-1 to TRBJ2-7; 9 bases map to TRBD1. Germline assignment: CDR1 SGHRS and CDR2 YFSETQ. The CDR3 sequence is 13 residues long. V lost 3 bases and J lost 6; bases outside the gene matches: 4. The CDR3 protein is CASSSGTGREQYF. DNA for the CDR3: TGCGCCAGCAGCTCCGGGACAGGGCGCGAGCAGTACTTC.

This clonotype was recorded many times. The gene calls are TRBV15 and TRBJ2-1; D is perhaps TRBD2 (5 bases). V was clipped by 3 bases and J by 0 bases, with 12 bases between them. The CDR3 contains 16 residues. Germline V gene data show CDR1 as LNHNV and CDR2 as YYDKDF (reference sequence). Here the CDR3 reads CATSSLRGDSYNEQFF. The CDR3 DNA reads as TGTGCCACCAGCAGCCTCCGGGGAGACTCCTACAATGAGCAGTTCTTC.

This sequence joins TRBV18 and TRBJ2-7, with 14 nucleotides matching TRBD2. The V and J ends lost 8 bases and 6 bases, in that order; junction bases with no gene match: 6. The CDR3 runs 14 residues. Germline V gives CDR1 KGHSH, CDR2 LQKENI. CDR3 DNA sequence: TGTGCCAGCGCCCCGGGACTAGCGGGAGCCGAGCAGTACTTC. Translating it yields CASAPGLAGAEQYF.